Shown below are 24 T cell receptor beta chains from a single sample sequenced in a study of OX40 agonist ivuxolimab in advanced cancers. Data came from immunoSEQ multiplex PCR; TCRdb stores just in-frame clones and leaves some out. The sample has tens of thousands of clones, 90% seen once. The source material was CD4+ or CD8+ T cells sorted from blood, sampled in a trial of the OX40 agonist ivuxolimab. Every receptor here comes from an adult with an advanced solid tumor such as melanoma, head and neck, liver or kidney cancer.

V usage is TRBV28 and J usage is TRBJ1-5; D unresolved. The V end was cut by 2 bases, the J end by 2 bases, with 10 bases between. Germline V lookup: CDR1 MDHEN, CDR2 SYDVKM. The CDR3 covers 15 residues. The CDR3 bases are TGTGCCAGCAGTTTAATCCAGGCCCGCAATCAGCCCCAGCATTTT. It codes for CASSLIQARNQPQHF.

Only a few counts were recorded for this clone. The V gene is TRBV7-9, the J gene TRBJ1-2, with a tentative D call TRBD1 (5 bases). Trimming removed 2 bases from V and 4 bases from J, with 11 bases in between. Germline lookup yields CDR1 SEHNR and CDR2 FQNEAQ (reference sequence). The CDR3 has 14 amino acids. Here the CDR3 reads CASSLSVGGYGYTF. The CDR3, as DNA: TGTGCCAGCAGCTTATCCGTCGGGGGCTATGGCTACACCTTC.

The rearrangement uses TRBV6-1 and TRBJ2-4; TRBD2 is a possible D gene (5 bases). Germline CDR1 MNHNS, CDR2 SASEGT. The CDR3 spans 17 residues. Trimming removed 0 bases from V and 2 bases from J, with 14 bases in between. The CDR3 region is CASSEARAGATKNIQYF. CDR3 in DNA: TGTGCCAGCAGTGAAGCGCGGGCGGGTGCCACCAAAAACATTCAGTACTTC.

This chain joins TRBV7-2 and TRBJ1-2, with 8 bases fitting TRBD1. Germline V gene lookup returns CDR1 SGHTA and CDR2 FQGNSA. With V trimmed by 5 bases and J by 13 bases, 18 bases remained unmatched. This CDR3 region has 15 residues. CDR3 in amino acids: CASSHPDRSGGTGTF. In nucleotides, the CDR3 is TGTGCCAGCAGCCATCCGGACCGTTCGGGAGGGACAGGCACCTTC.

V is TRBV4-1 and J is TRBJ1-3; 11 bases agree with TRBD1. The V segment lost 0 bases and the J segment 4 bases; nucleotides outside the gene matches: 5. Per germline, CDR1 MGHRA and CDR2 YSYEKL. This CDR3 is 17 amino acids long. The DNA for the CDR3 is TGCGCCAGCAGCCAAGATGCGGACAGGGGGCTAGGAAACACCATATATTTT. Its translation is CASSQDADRGLGNTIYF.

The chain recombines TRBV5-1 with TRBJ2-3; D call uncertain. The CDR3 covers 13 residues. The V and J ends lost 5 bases and 3 bases respectively, with 10 bases between them. Germline V gives CDR1 SGHRS, CDR2 YFSETQ. The CDR3, as DNA: TGCGCCAGCAGTACGGCAAGTACAGATACGCAGTATTTT. Translated: CASSTASTDTQYF.

The chain has TRBV9 and TRBJ2-7, with TRBD2 matching 8 bases. The CDR3 contains 15 residues. Looked up from germline, CDR1 is SGDLS and CDR2 is YYNGEE. Trimming removed 0 bases from V and 6 bases from J; junction bases left unmatched: 8. DNA for the CDR3: TGTGCCAGCAGCGTAGAGGCGGGACTAGTGGCCGAGCAGTACTTC. It specifies CASSVEAGLVAEQYF.

The chain combines TRBV15 with TRBJ2-5; D is uncertain. CDR3 size: 15 residues. Per the germline V gene, CDR1 is LNHNV and CDR2 is YYDKDF (reference sequence). V was clipped by 4 bases and J by 1 base, with 13 bases between them. Written as DNA, the CDR3 is TGTGCCACCAGCACCCGCCGGGCAGGCCAAGAGACCCAGTACTTC. Its translation: CATSTRRAGQETQYF.

V usage is TRBV5-4 and J usage is TRBJ1-6; D is possibly TRBD1 (5 bases). The ends were cut back, 4 bases at V and 4 bases at J, with 15 bases in the middle. Germline CDR1 is SGHNT and CDR2 is YYREEE (reference sequence). The CDR3 is 16 amino acids. Here the CDR3 reads CASSPRDGLYNSPLHF. Written as DNA, the CDR3 is TGTGCCAGCAGCCCCCGGGACGGACTATATAATTCACCCCTCCACTTT.

This chain links TRBV7-2 with TRBJ1-5; D is possibly TRBD1 (6 bases). The CDR3 spans 15 residues. V was pared by 5 bases and J by 6 bases, with 17 bases between. Looked up from germline, CDR1 is SGHTA and CDR2 is FQGNSA. In DNA form, the CDR3 reads TGTGCCAGCAGCAGCCGAGGGGGTGGAAGTCAGCCCCAGCATTTT. The encoded protein is CASSSRGGGSQPQHF. The variable domain in full, with the rest retrieved from reference TRBV7-2 and TRBJ1-5, is GAGVSQSPSNKVTEKGKDVELRCDPISGHTALYWYRQSLGQGLEFLIYFQGNSAPDKSGLPSDRFSAERTGGSVSTLTIQRTQQEDSAVYLCASSSRGGGSQPQHFGDGTRLSIL.

This clone was counted between two and nine times. The chain joins TRBV2 to TRBJ2-7, with D uncertain. The CDR3 extends over 14 amino acids. Trimming cost V 6 bases and J 0 bases, with 12 bases left between them. In germline, CDR1 is SNHLY, CDR2 FYNNEI. CDR3 DNA: TGTGCCAGCAGAAACAGTTACCTCTCCTACGAGCAGTACTTC. This translates into CASRNSYLSYEQYF.

The V call is TRBV7-9, the J call TRBJ2-7, with D possibly being TRBD1 or TRBD2 (6 bases each). V lost 6 bases, J lost 3 bases, and 24 bases lay in between. This CDR3 has 17 amino acids. Germline V gene data show CDR1 as SEHNR and CDR2 as FQNEAQ (reference sequence). CDR3 DNA sequence: TGTGCCAGCAGTTCCCAGGTTATGTGGGGGGCCCACTACGAGCAGTACTTC. Protein product: CASSSQVMWGAHYEQYF.

This clone was recorded once. The J gene is TRBJ2-1, the V gene TRBV7-3; no reliable D call. Germline V gene data show CDR1 as SGHTA and CDR2 as FQGTGA. The V end was cut by 2 bases, the J end by 4 bases, with 12 bases between. This CDR3 comprises 15 residues. CDR3 bases: TGTGCCAGCAGCTTATCGGTAGCTCTTTACAATGAGCAGTTCTTC. Its translation: CASSLSVALYNEQFF.

This clone appeared a few times. CDR3 DNA: TGTGCCAGCAGTTCCGCCGGGGCCGGGGCAGATACGCAGTATTTT. This codes for CASSSAGAGADTQYF. V usage is TRBV6-6 and J usage is TRBJ2-3; tentatively, D is TRBD1 or TRBD2 (5 bases each). The length of the CDR3 is 15 residues. Germline CDR1 MNHNY, CDR2 SVGAGI (reference sequence). V was pared by 4 bases and J by 4 bases, with 15 bases between.

V gene TRBV5-1 combines with J gene TRBJ1-2; 7 bases fit TRBD1. Germline CDR1 reads SGHRS; CDR2 reads YFSETQ. The CDR3 sequence is 14 residues long. V was pared by 0 bases and J by 4 bases, with 3 bases of the junction left unmatched. The DNA of the CDR3 is TGCGCCAGCAGCTTGGCCCGGGACAGCTATGGCTACACCTTC. Its protein is CASSLARDSYGYTF.

This sequence joins TRBV14 and TRBJ2-1; 11 bases agree with TRBD2. Trimming removed 4 bases from V and 2 bases from J; junction bases left unmatched: 1. CDR1 and CDR2 (germline): SGHDN, FVKESK. The CDR3 runs to 15 residues. CDR3 protein: CASSLAGGAYNEQFF. The CDR3 bases are TGTGCCAGCAGCCTAGCGGGGGGGGCCTACAATGAGCAGTTCTTC.

The chain employs TRBV5-1 and TRBJ2-1, with 7 bases fitting TRBD1. Germline V gene data show CDR1 as SGHRS and CDR2 as YFSETQ. This CDR3 region has 13 residues. With 4 bases clipped from V and 7 bases from J, the junction kept 5 bases outside the gene matches. DNA for the CDR3: TGCGCCAGCAGCCTGGGACAGTCGAATGAGCAGTTCTTC. Its translation: CASSLGQSNEQFF.

This clone was seen a handful of times. The genes are TRBV21-1 and TRBJ2-7; whether TRBD1, the table's D call, matches the DNA was not checked. TRBV21-1 is a listed pseudogene. CDR3 size: 13 residues. This chain's CDR3 is CANSGTGSYEQYF. DNA for the CDR3: TGTGCCAACTCCGGGACAGGCTCCTACGAGCAGTACTTC.

V and J are TRBV5-1 and TRBJ2-5, with D possibly TRBD2 on 5 matching bases. V was clipped by 4 bases and J by 1 base, with 14 bases between them. This CDR3 is 15 amino acids long. The germline V gene has CDR1 SGHRS and CDR2 YFSETQ. CDR3: CASSIGEGRQETQYF. The CDR3 nucleotides read TGCGCCAGCAGCATTGGCGAGGGCCGCCAAGAGACCCAGTACTTC.

The chain recombines TRBV5-1 with TRBJ2-3, with D perhaps matching TRBD1 (6 bases). CDR1 and CDR2 from the germline V gene are SGHRS and YFSETQ. Trimming took off 4 bases at V and 2 bases at J, with 17 bases between the two ends. The length of the CDR3 is 16 residues. This CDR3 is CASSVSTGGFTDTQYF. The CDR3 DNA is TGCGCCAGCAGCGTCTCGACAGGTGGATTCACAGATACGCAGTATTTT.

The J gene is TRBJ2-3, the V gene TRBV7-6, with D perhaps matching TRBD2 (6 bases). The germline gives CDR1 SGHVS, CDR2 FNYEAQ. Trimming removed 4 bases at V and 1 base at J, with 12 bases between. This CDR3 region has 15 residues. CDR3 sequence (DNA): TGTGCCAGCAGCTCCGCAGGGACTGGCACAGATACGCAGTATTTT. The encoded protein is CASSSAGTGTDTQYF.

This chain joins TRBV10-3 and TRBJ2-3, with a possible D match to TRBD2 (6 bases). This CDR3 is 12 amino acids long. Per the germline V gene, CDR1 is ENHRY and CDR2 is SYGVKD. V was cut by 7 bases and J by 2 bases, with 7 bases left in between. The CDR3 DNA is TGTGCCATCACGGACTACACAGATACGCAGTATTTT. Amino acids: CAITDYTDTQYF.

This chain joins TRBV19 and TRBJ1-2; TRBD1 is a possible D gene (6 bases). Trimming took 5 bases from V and 8 from J, leaving 15 bases between them. CDR1 and CDR2 from the germline V gene are LNHDA and SQIVND (reference sequence). CDR3 length: 13 residues. The CDR3 here is CASSPTGIKGYTF. The CDR3, as DNA: TGTGCCAGTAGTCCGACAGGTATAAAGGGCTACACCTTC.

This chain joins TRBV7-3 and TRBJ2-3, with a weak D call TRBD2 (6 bases). Trimming took off 2 bases at V and 8 bases at J, with 17 bases between the two ends. This CDR3 comprises 15 residues. Germline CDR1 and CDR2: SGHTA and FQGTGA. The CDR3 region has the DNA TGTGCCAGCAGCTTACGGGGCGGGACTTCGGGTACGCAGTATTTT. Amino acid sequence: CASSLRGGTSGTQYF.